Listed below are T cell receptor beta chains from one sample, sequenced in a study of shared clonotypes between healthy human individuals. Using immunoSEQ multiplex PCR, the repertoire was profiled, and TCRdb retains in-frame clones only, with some absent. This table has about 2.4 million clones, just over 90% appearing once. Sequencing was done on a sample of naive CD4+ T cells sorted from blood. These receptor sequences come from a young man in good health. The CDR3 runs from the conserved cysteine through the conserved F or W. The D gene is left open where the match is weak. Where a row states a size, it is once, few, many or the class of an expanded clone; other rows omit it.

- TRBJ1-1 TRBV29-1 TRBD1 TGCAGCGTTGATATGACAGGGGGTGGGAACACTGAAGCTTTCTTT CSVDMTGGGNTEAFF
- TRBJ1-5 TRBV7-2 - TGTGCCAGCAGCTTATCAGGGGCGGGGAGCAATCAGCCCCAGCATTTT CASSLSGAGSNQPQHF
- TRBJ1-1 TRBV6-6 - TGTGCCAGCAGTTTCCAAAGCCGGGTTGAAGCTTTCTTT CASSFQSRVEAFF
- TRBJ2-2 TRBV19 - TGTGCCAGTAGTATAGACTCGAACACCGGGGAGCTGTTTTTT CASSIDSNTGELFF
- TRBJ2-1 TRBV19 TRBD2 TGTGCCAGTAGTATTACTAGCGGAAGCTTCTACAATGAGCAGTTCTTC CASSITSGSFYNEQFF
- TRBJ2-1 TRBV18 - TGTGCCAGCTCCCCGGGGGCACAGGCCTCCAATGAGCAGTTCTTC CASSPGAQASNEQFF
- TRBJ2-2 TRBV28 - TGTGCCAGCAGCAGGACGGGGTCCAACACCGGGGAGCTGTTTTTT CASSRTGSNTGELFF
- TRBJ1-2 TRBV6-1 - TGTGCCAGCTACAGGGTCGTCGCTGGCTACACCTTC CASYRVVAGYTF
- TRBJ1-3 TRBV30 - TGTGCCTGGAGTGGGGGGGAGGCTGGAAACACCATATATTTT CAWSGGEAGNTIYF
- TRBJ2-3 TRBV1 - TGCACCAGCAGCTGTGAACTAGCGGGGGGAGTAAATACGCAGTATTTT CTSSCELAGGVNTQYF
- TRBJ1-1 TRBV6-5 - TGTGCCAGCGCCGATCGGGGGGCGATCACTGAAGCTTTCTTT CASADRGAITEAFF
- TRBJ2-1 TRBV7-9 - TGTGCCAGCAGCTCGGGGATCCGGGGCTCACTACACAATGAGCAGTTCTTC CASSSGIRGSLHNEQFF
- TRBJ1-1 TRBV28 TRBD1 TGTGCCAGCAGTCAAGGGGGCAGAGGCTCGGTTGAAGCTTTCTTT CASSQGGRGSVEAFF
- TRBJ2-2 TRBV5-1 TRBD2 TGCGCCAGCAGCCCGGGGACTAGCGTGAACACCGGGGAGCTGTTTTTT CASSPGTSVNTGELFF
- TRBJ2-7 TRBV12-1 - TGTGCCAGCAGCTTCTCGGATCCGGACTCTCCAATCTACGAGCAGTACTTC CASSFSDPDSPIYEQYF
- TRBJ2-1 TRBV15 TRBD2 TGTGCCACCAGTACTAGCGGGGGGGCCCTCCTACACAATGAGCAGTTCTTC CATSTSGGALLHNEQFF
- TRBJ2-1 TRBV5-4 - TGTGCCAGCAGCCTGAGGACTTTCTACAATGAGCAGTTCTTC CASSLRTFYNEQFF
- TRBJ1-1 TRBV14 - TGTGCCAGCAGCCAAGATCGGTGGAACACTGAAGCTTTCTTT CASSQDRWNTEAFF
- TRBJ2-2 TRBV28 TRBD1 TGTGCCAGCAGCCGAGACAGGGGTCTCACCGGGGAGCTGTTTTTT CASSRDRGLTGELFF
- TRBJ2-3 TRBV7-8 - TGTGCCAGCAGCTTGGGTCTGGGGTTCACAGATACGCAGTATTTT CASSLGLGFTDTQYF
- TRBJ2-7 TRBV5-4 TRBD1 TGTGCCAGCAGGGCTGACAGGGGCTACGAGCAGTACTTC CASRADRGYEQYF
- TRBJ1-1 TRBV6-1 - TGTGCCAGCAACGGCCCCAGTCGTTACACTGAAGCTTTCTTT CASNGPSRYTEAFF
- TRBJ1-3 TRBV28 - TGTGCCAGCAGTCGAGGGCTAGCTGGAAACACCATATATTTT CASSRGLAGNTIYF
- TRBJ2-7 TRBV11-2 - TGTGCCAGCAGCTTAGTTCTAGCGAGCTTCTCCTACGAGCAGTACTTC CASSLVLASFSYEQYF
- TRBJ2-7 TRBV5-6 TRBD2 TGTGCCAGCAGCCCTCAGGGCGCGGGGGCCTACGAGCAGTACTTC CASSPQGAGAYEQYF
- TRBJ1-2 TRBV18 TRBD1 TGTGCCAGCTCACCCGACAGGGCAGGCTATGGCTACACCTTC CASSPDRAGYGYTF
- TRBJ1-5 TRBV28 - TGTGCCAGCAGCCCCAGTCAGCCCCAGCATTTT CASSPSQPQHF
- TRBJ2-3 TRBV2 TRBD2 TGTGCCAGCAGTGAGCGAGTAGCGGGGCGCACAGATACGCAGTATTTT CASSERVAGRTDTQYF
- TRBJ1-5 TRBV2 - TGTGCCAGCAGTGAAAATCTGGGGCAGCCCCAGCATTTT CASSENLGQPQHF
- TRBJ2-3 TRBV9 TRBD2 TGTGCCAGCAGCAATAGCGGGGGCTTCACAGATACGCAGTATTTT CASSNSGGFTDTQYF
- TRBJ2-7 TRBV18 - TGTGCCAGCTCACCAACACGGAGCCCCTACGAGCAGTACTTC CASSPTRSPYEQYF
- TRBJ2-2 TRBV28 - TGTGCCAGCAGTTTAGTTGGGACTGGAAACACCGGGGAGCTGTTTTTT CASSLVGTGNTGELFF
- TRBJ2-5 TRBV14 - TGTGCCAGCAGCCAAGGGGACCGGCGTCAAGAGACCCAGTACTTC CASSQGDRRQETQYF
- TRBJ2-1 TRBV7-2 - TGTGCCAGCAGCTTATCAGGAGGGAACTACAATGAGCAGTTCTTC CASSLSGGNYNEQFF
- TRBJ1-2 TRBV19 TRBD1 TGTGCCAGTAGTCCCGGGACAGGTTCAATTGGCTACACCTTC CASSPGTGSIGYTF
- TRBJ2-3 TRBV18 - TGTGCCAGCTCACCAGGGGGCGATACGCAGTATTTT CASSPGGDTQYF
once TRBJ2-7 TRBV4-1 - TGCGCCAGCAGCCAAGGTCCTGGGATCTCCTCCTACGAGCAGTACTTC CASSQGPGISSYEQYF
- TRBJ1-1 TRBV29-1 - TGCAGCGTGGTTCCCCCTAACACTGAAGCTTTCTTT CSVVPPNTEAFF
- TRBJ2-7 TRBV28 - TGTGCCAGTGGGGAGAGGGCCCTCCTTTTAGAGCAGTACTTC CASGERALLLEQYF